This is a list of T cell receptor beta chains from one sample in a study of technical replicates of blood from several donors. The method was immunoSEQ multiplex PCR; TCRdb's version includes in-frame clones alone and lacks a portion of them. The table records some 93,000 clones, about 95% of them present only once. The sequenced sample consisted of T cells isolated from PBMCs. The receptors were gathered from a human donor in good health. Both conserved end residues are part of each CDR3. Fields, in order: clone size, D gene, V gene, J gene, CDR3 protein, CDR3 DNA. D genes are given only for firm matches. Clone size, where shown, is once, few, many, or a class for clones that have expanded.

size: .
D: .
V: TRBV11-2
J: TRBJ2-5
CDR3: CASSLDLSGETQYF
DNA: TGTGCCAGCAGCTTAGATCTGTCAGGAGAGACCCAGTACTTC

size: .
D: TRBD2
V: TRBV15
J: TRBJ2-3
CDR3: CATSGIAGGWYF
DNA: TGTGCCACCAGCGGAATAGCGGGAGGGTGGTATTTT

size: once
D: .
V: TRBV4-1
J: TRBJ2-1
CDR3: CASSQKAPSHSGNEQFF
DNA: TGCGCCAGCAGCCAAAAAGCCCCCTCCCACTCGGGCAATGAGCAGTTCTTC

size: few
D: .
V: TRBV27
J: TRBJ1-6
CDR3: CASSLLAGSHSPLHF
DNA: TGTGCCAGCAGTCTACTTGCAGGGTCGCATTCACCCCTCCACTTT

size: .
D: .
V: TRBV19
J: TRBJ1-2
CDR3: CASWGDQVLRRGYTF
DNA: TGTGCCTCCTGGGGGGACCAGGTACTTAGGAGGGGCTACACCTTC

size: .
D: TRBD1
V: TRBV5-1
J: TRBJ2-7
CDR3: CASSLDRGIGYEQYF
DNA: TGCGCCAGCAGCTTAGACAGGGGAATTGGGTACGAGCAGTACTTC

size: .
D: .
V: TRBV15
J: TRBJ1-1
CDR3: CATSRGQKYTEAFF
DNA: TGTGCCACCAGCAGGGGACAAAAGTACACTGAAGCTTTCTTT

size: .
D: .
V: TRBV10-3
J: TRBJ2-1
CDR3: CAINPEPSYNEQFF
DNA: TGTGCCATCAATCCGGAGCCCTCCTACAATGAGCAGTTCTTC

size: .
D: .
V: TRBV6-6
J: TRBJ1-4
CDR3: CASSYSMPRGKLFF
DNA: TGTGCCAGCAGTTACTCGATGCCGCGAGGGAAACTGTTTTTT

size: .
D: .
V: TRBV6-1
J: TRBJ1-5
CDR3: CASRSRQGINQPQHF
DNA: TGTGCCAGCAGGTCAAGACAAGGCATCAATCAGCCCCAGCATTTT

size: .
D: .
V: TRBV23-1
J: TRBJ2-2
CDR3: CASSQCVRDKSNTGELFF
DNA: TGCGCCAGCAGTCAATGCGTCAGGGATAAATCGAACACCGGGGAGCTGTTTTTT

size: .
D: .
V: TRBV27
J: TRBJ2-3
CDR3: CASSSPGAQYF
DNA: TGTGCCAGCAGTTCCCCCGGGGCGCAGTATTTT

size: .
D: TRBD2
V: TRBV27
J: TRBJ2-7
CDR3: CASSLRAGAAYEQYF
DNA: TGTGCCAGCAGTTTAAGAGCGGGAGCGGCCTACGAGCAGTACTTC

size: few
D: .
V: TRBV19
J: TRBJ1-1
CDR3: CASSGKPDSLTAAFF
DNA: TGTGCCAGTAGTGGAAAGCCGGACAGCCTAACGGCGGCTTTCTTT

size: .
D: .
V: TRBV7-8
J: TRBJ1-1
CDR3: CASSPPGTEAFF
DNA: TGTGCCAGCAGCCCGCCGGGTACTGAAGCTTTCTTT